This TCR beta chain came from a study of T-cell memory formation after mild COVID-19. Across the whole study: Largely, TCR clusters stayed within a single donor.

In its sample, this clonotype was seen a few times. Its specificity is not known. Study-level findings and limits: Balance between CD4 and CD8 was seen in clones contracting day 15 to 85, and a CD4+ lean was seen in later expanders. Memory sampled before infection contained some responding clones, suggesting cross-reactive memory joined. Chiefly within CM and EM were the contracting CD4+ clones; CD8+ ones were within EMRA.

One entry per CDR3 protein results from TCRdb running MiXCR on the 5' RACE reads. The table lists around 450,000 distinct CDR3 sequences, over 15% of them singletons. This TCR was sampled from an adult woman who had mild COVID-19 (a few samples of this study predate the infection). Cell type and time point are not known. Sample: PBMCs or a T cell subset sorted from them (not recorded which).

The CDR3 region is CAISDTGTGLAGARYEQFF. As DNA, the CDR3 is TGTGCCATCAGCGATACCGGGACAGGGCTAGCGGGAGCCAGGTATGAGCAGTTCTTC. V and J are TRBV10-3 and TRBJ2-1; the D gene is possibly TRBD2 (10 bases). From germline, CDR1 is ENHRY and CDR2 SYGVKD. The CDR3 is made up of 19 amino acids. V gave up 6 bases and J gave up 8 bases, with 32 bases separating them.